Each of the 21 T cell receptor beta chains below was sequenced from the same sample in a study of siplizumab effects on memory and regulatory T cells. The method was immunoSEQ multiplex PCR; TCRdb's version includes in-frame clones alone and lacks a portion of them. Of approximately 50,000 clones in the sample, about 93% were seen once. Material for sequencing was CD8+ T cells sorted from blood. Receptors were obtained from a human donor in good health.

The chain is built from TRBV10-2 and TRBJ2-1; 10 bases agree with TRBD1. The junction had 9 bases not matched to a gene; V was cut back by 6 bases and J by 4 bases. CDR3 length equals 16 residues. Germline loops: CDR1 WSHSY, CDR2 SAAADI. CDR3 DNA sequence: TGCGCCAGCAGCGCCCAGACAGGGGGCCCATACAATGAGCAGTTCTTC. Translating it yields CASSAQTGGPYNEQFF.

This clone is labeled as large. The genes are TRBV10-3 and TRBJ2-7, with D maybe TRBD1 (5 bases). The CDR3 consists of 15 residues. The V end was cut by 3 bases, the J end by 4 bases, with 16 bases between. From germline, CDR1 is ENHRY and CDR2 SYGVKD. The CDR3 region is CAISEGVSKGYEQYF. CDR3 bases: TGTGCCATCAGTGAAGGGGTTTCAAAAGGGTACGAGCAGTACTTC.

V and J are TRBV28 and TRBJ2-7, with 10 positions matching TRBD2. This CDR3 is 14 amino acids long. The trim removed 5 bases at V and 7 bases at J, leaving 8 bases unmatched. The germline V gene encodes CDR1 MDHEN and CDR2 SYDVKM. The CDR3 protein is CASSLIAGGWEQYF. The CDR3 DNA follows: TGTGCCAGCAGTCTTATAGCGGGAGGTTGGGAGCAGTACTTC.

Concerning this clone itself: The junction differs from germline at one of its ends, possibly a read error. The V and J genes are TRBV4-1 and TRBJ1-1; tentatively, D is TRBD1 (6 bases). This CDR3 has 15 residues. CDR1 is MGHRA, CDR2 YSYEKL, per germline. The CDR3 bases are TGCGCCGGCAGCCACCGATTACAGGGGAACACTGAAGCTTTCTTT. It is translated as CAGSHRLQGNTEAFF.

This clone was recorded only once. The V gene is TRBV7-9, the J gene TRBJ2-7; 9 bases map to TRBD1. The CDR3 runs 15 residues. Germline CDR1 SEHNR, CDR2 FQNEAQ (reference sequence). The ends lost 5 bases at V and 6 bases at J; junction bases unmatched: 11. The DNA of the CDR3 is TGTGCCAGCAGCAATTCCGGACAGGGGAGTTGCGAGCAGTACTTC. Protein product: CASSNSGQGSCEQYF.

The chain carries TRBV10-3 and TRBJ2-3; D might be TRBD2 (8 bases). CDR3 length: 20 amino acids. Germline CDR1 is ENHRY and CDR2 is SYGVKD. Trimming cost V 6 bases and J 0 bases, with 28 bases left between them. As DNA, the CDR3 is TGTGCCATCAGGAGGACAGGACTCCCCGACACTAGCGGTAGCACAGATACGCAGTATTTT. Amino acids: CAIRRTGLPDTSGSTDTQYF.

The chain is built from TRBV29-1 and TRBJ2-7; weak D call: TRBD2 (6 bases). The CDR3 spans 13 residues. V lost 7 bases to trimming and J lost 6 bases, with 19 bases between them. Germline V lookup: CDR1 SQVTM, CDR2 ANQGSEA. The CDR3 DNA reads as TGCAGCGCTAGCATGGGTGGGGGGTCCGAGCAGTACTTC. The encoded protein is CSASMGGGSEQYF.

The rearrangement links TRBV7-9 to TRBJ1-2, with unresolved D. Germline V lookup: CDR1 SEHNR, CDR2 FQNEAQ (reference sequence). V gave up 4 bases and J gave up 8 bases, with 14 bases separating them. The length of the CDR3 is 13 residues. The CDR3 DNA is TGTGCCAGCAGCTCCTCGGATTCGGCGGGCTACACCTTC. Translated, it gives CASSSSDSAGYTF.

V and J are TRBV6-1 and TRBJ2-1; D is unresolved. The CDR3 length is 13 residues. Trimming stripped 3 bases from V and 4 bases from J, with 7 bases between. CDR1 and CDR2 (germline): MNHNS, SASEGT. The chain's CDR3 is CASSDDDYNEQFF. The DNA of the CDR3 is TGTGCCAGCAGTGATGACGATTACAATGAGCAGTTCTTC.

The chain couples TRBV20-1 to TRBJ2-2, with unresolved D. This CDR3 is 11 amino acids long. V lost 5 bases and J 3 bases, leaving 4 bases between the germline ends. CDR1 and CDR2 from the germline V gene are DFQATT and SNEGSKA (reference sequence). In DNA, the CDR3 is TGCAGTGCTCGACACACCGGGGAGCTGTTTTTT. Its protein is CSARHTGELFF.

The rearrangement joins TRBV11-2 to TRBJ2-5; perhaps TRBD1 as D (6 bases). V was cut by 0 bases and J by 3 bases, with 11 bases left in between. The length of the CDR3 is 15 residues. Germline-derived CDR1 and CDR2 are SGHAT and FQNNGV. The DNA of the CDR3 is TGTGCCAGCAGCTTAGATAGGACAGTGGAAGAGACCCAGTACTTC. Residues: CASSLDRTVEETQYF.

The chain employs TRBV4-1 and TRBJ2-7; D unresolved. V lost 1 base, J lost 5 bases, and 12 bases lay in between. The CDR3 runs 14 residues. CDR1 and CDR2 from the germline V gene are MGHRA and YSYEKL. The CDR3 sequence is CASSQGPNLDEQYF. CDR3 nucleotides: TGCGCCAGCAGCCAAGGCCCAAACCTTGACGAGCAGTACTTC.

The V gene is TRBV28, the J gene TRBJ2-5, with TRBD2 matching over 7 bases. The CDR3 is 17 amino acids. The V gene end was trimmed by 2 bases and the J gene end by 0 bases; junction bases not matched to a gene: 9. Germline CDR1 is MDHEN and CDR2 is SYDVKM. The CDR3 DNA sequence: TGTGCCAGCAGTTTAGCCTCTAGCGGAAGGTACCAAGAGACCCAGTACTTC. Its translation: CASSLASSGRYQETQYF.

The chain couples TRBV7-8 to TRBJ1-4, with 9 positions matching TRBD1. After removal of 5 bases from V and 8 bases from J, the junction contained 6 bases not matched to a gene. Per the germline V gene, CDR1 is SGHVS and CDR2 is FQNEAQ. This CDR3 has 14 residues. CDR3 region: CASSPDRGNEKLFF. CDR3 DNA: TGTGCCAGCAGCCCGGACAGGGGTAACGAAAAACTGTTTTTT.

The V and J genes are TRBV11-2 and TRBJ2-1, with D possibly being TRBD1 or TRBD2 (7 bases each). V lost 4 bases and J 8 bases, leaving 18 bases between the germline ends. The CDR3 consists of 15 residues. Germline CDR1 SGHAT, CDR2 FQNNGV. The CDR3 DNA follows: TGTGCCAGCAGCTCTCAGACAGGGAGGGTGGATGAGCAGTTCTTC. Protein product: CASSSQTGRVDEQFF.

This chain links TRBV27 with TRBJ2-1, with D perhaps TRBD2 (5 bases). The CDR3 runs 14 residues. V shed 6 bases and J shed 6 bases, with 15 bases lying between them. The germline CDR1 and CDR2 sequences are MNHEY and SMNVEV (reference sequence). The CDR3 reads CASRWERVGNEQFF. The CDR3 DNA reads as TGTGCCAGCAGGTGGGAGAGAGTTGGCAATGAGCAGTTCTTC.

J is TRBJ2-2 and V is TRBV6-5; D unresolved. V was trimmed by 2 bases and J by 2 bases, leaving 12 bases between them. CDR1 is MNHEY and CDR2 is SVGAGI in the germline V gene. CDR3 length equals 16 residues. CDR3 nucleotides: TGTGCCAGCAGTTACGTACCTGGTTTTAACACCGGGGAGCTGTTTTTT. Encoded protein: CASSYVPGFNTGELFF.

CDR3 sequence: CASSFLSGELFF. DNA for the CDR3: TGTGCCAGCAGTTTTCTTTCCGGGGAGCTGTTTTTT. The J gene is TRBJ2-2, the V gene TRBV27, with D uncertain. The length of the CDR3 is 12 residues. The V end lost 3 bases, the J end lost 6 bases, and 5 bases lay between the germline ends. Germline CDR1 reads MNHEY; CDR2 reads SMNVEV (reference sequence).

The rearrangement links TRBV7-9 to TRBJ1-1; D gene unclear. CDR1 SEHNR and CDR2 FQNEAQ come from the germline V gene (reference sequence). The length of the CDR3 is 12 residues. V was pared by 3 bases and J by 5 bases, with 7 bases between. The CDR3 spells CASSFGDTEAFF. CDR3 nucleotides: TGTGCCAGCAGCTTCGGGGATACTGAAGCTTTCTTT. Full variable domain (outside the CDR3, taken from reference TRBV7-9 and TRBJ1-1): DTGVSQNPRHKITKRGQNVTFRCDPISEHNRLYWYRQTLGQGPEFLTYFQNEAQLEKSRLLSDRFSAERPKGSFSTLEIQRTEQGDSAMYLCASSFGDTEAFFGQGTRLTVV.

Worth noting for this clone: Different DNA sequences within this sample yield the same CDR3. The chain combines TRBV7-9 with TRBJ1-1, with 7 bases lining up with TRBD1. Germline V CDR1 and CDR2: SEHNR, FQNEAQ (reference sequence). The CDR3 consists of 12 residues. With 5 bases clipped from V and 5 bases from J, the junction kept 2 bases outside the gene matches. The CDR3 DNA follows: TGTGCCAGCAGCAGGGGGCAAACTGAAGCTTTCTTT. It codes for CASSRGQTEAFF.

The chain couples TRBV11-2 to TRBJ2-3; D call uncertain. Trimming stripped 5 bases from V and 5 bases from J, with 8 bases between. CDR1 is SGHAT and CDR2 is FQNNGV in the germline V gene. CDR3 length: 12 residues. The CDR3 loop is CASSHMGDTQYF. In DNA, the CDR3 is TGTGCCAGCAGCCACATGGGAGATACGCAGTATTTT.